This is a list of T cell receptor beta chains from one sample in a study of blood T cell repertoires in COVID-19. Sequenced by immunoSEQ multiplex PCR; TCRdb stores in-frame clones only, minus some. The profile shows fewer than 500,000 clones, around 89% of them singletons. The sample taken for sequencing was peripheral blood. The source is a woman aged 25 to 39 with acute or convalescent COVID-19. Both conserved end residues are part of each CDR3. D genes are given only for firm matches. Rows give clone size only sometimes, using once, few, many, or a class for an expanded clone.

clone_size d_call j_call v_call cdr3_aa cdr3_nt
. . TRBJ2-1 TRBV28 CASSLRGPRGPYNEQFF TGTGCCAGCAGTTTGAGAGGACCCCGAGGGCCCTACAATGAGCAGTTCTTC
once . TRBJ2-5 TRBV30 CAWSVPGQETQYF TGTGCCTGGAGTGTACCGGGACAAGAGACCCAGTACTTC
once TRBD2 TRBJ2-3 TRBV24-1 CATSDSRVSGEDSTDTQYF TGTGCCACCAGTGACTCACGGGTAAGCGGGGAGGATAGCACAGATACGCAGTATTTT
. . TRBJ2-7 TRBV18 CASSADKTGEQYF TGTGCCAGCTCAGCCGACAAGACCGGCGAGCAGTACTTC
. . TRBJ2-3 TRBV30 CAWKWGRSTDTQYF TGTGCCTGGAAATGGGGGCGGAGCACAGATACGCAGTATTTT
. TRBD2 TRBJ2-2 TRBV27 CASSFGGGTGELFF TGTGCCAGCAGTTTTGGCGGGGGCACCGGGGAGCTGTTTTTT
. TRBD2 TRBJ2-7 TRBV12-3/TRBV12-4 CASSLARGAEQYF TGTGCCAGCAGTTTAGCGCGGGGGGCCGAGCAGTACTTC
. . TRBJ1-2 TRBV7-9 CASSLSSENYGYTF TGTGCCAGCAGCTTATCATCCGAGAACTATGGCTACACCTTC
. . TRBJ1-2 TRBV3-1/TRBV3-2 CASSQVAGNGYTF TGTGCCAGCAGCCAAGTTGCAGGGAACGGCTACACCTTC
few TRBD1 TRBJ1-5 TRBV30 CAFRTGDQPQHF TGTGCCTTCCGGACAGGGGACCAGCCCCAGCATTTT
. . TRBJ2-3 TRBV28 CASSGRFTDTQYF TGTGCCAGCAGTGGGCGATTTACAGATACGCAGTATTTT
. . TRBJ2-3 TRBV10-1 CASGDSFSTDTQYF TGCGCCAGCGGCGACAGCTTTAGCACAGATACGCAGTATTTT
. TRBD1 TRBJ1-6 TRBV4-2 CASSLEGQALNYSPLHF TGTGCCAGCAGCCTAGAAGGACAGGCCCTAAACTATTCACCCCTCCACTTT
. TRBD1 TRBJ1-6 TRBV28 CASSFSHRGNSPLHF TGTGCCAGCAGTTTTTCGCACAGGGGAAATTCACCCCTCCACTTT
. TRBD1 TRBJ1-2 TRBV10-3 CATDGTANYGYTF TGTGCCACAGATGGGACAGCTAACTATGGCTACACCTTC
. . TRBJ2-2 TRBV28 CASSLLAGGTGELFF TGTGCCAGCAGTTTATTGGCAGGAGGAACCGGGGAGCTGTTTTTT
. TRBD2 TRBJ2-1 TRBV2 CASSELAGANEQFF TGTGCCAGCAGTGAACTAGCGGGGGCCAATGAGCAGTTCTTC
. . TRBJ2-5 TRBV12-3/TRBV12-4 CASSPRVETQYF TGTGCCAGCAGTCCCCGAGTTGAGACCCAGTACTTC
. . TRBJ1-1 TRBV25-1 CASSEFRQGLSNTEAFF TGTGCCAGCAGTGAATTCAGGCAGGGGCTTTCGAACACTGAAGCTTTCTTT
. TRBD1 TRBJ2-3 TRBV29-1 CSVGGQGSADTQYF TGCAGCGTCGGAGGACAGGGGTCGGCAGATACGCAGTATTTT
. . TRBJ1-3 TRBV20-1 CSASRSSGNTIYF TGCAGTGCTAGTAGGAGCTCTGGAAACACCATATATTTT
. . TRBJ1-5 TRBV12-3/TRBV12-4 CASSLGVNQPQHF TGTGCCAGCAGTTTGGGAGTCAATCAGCCCCAGCATTTT